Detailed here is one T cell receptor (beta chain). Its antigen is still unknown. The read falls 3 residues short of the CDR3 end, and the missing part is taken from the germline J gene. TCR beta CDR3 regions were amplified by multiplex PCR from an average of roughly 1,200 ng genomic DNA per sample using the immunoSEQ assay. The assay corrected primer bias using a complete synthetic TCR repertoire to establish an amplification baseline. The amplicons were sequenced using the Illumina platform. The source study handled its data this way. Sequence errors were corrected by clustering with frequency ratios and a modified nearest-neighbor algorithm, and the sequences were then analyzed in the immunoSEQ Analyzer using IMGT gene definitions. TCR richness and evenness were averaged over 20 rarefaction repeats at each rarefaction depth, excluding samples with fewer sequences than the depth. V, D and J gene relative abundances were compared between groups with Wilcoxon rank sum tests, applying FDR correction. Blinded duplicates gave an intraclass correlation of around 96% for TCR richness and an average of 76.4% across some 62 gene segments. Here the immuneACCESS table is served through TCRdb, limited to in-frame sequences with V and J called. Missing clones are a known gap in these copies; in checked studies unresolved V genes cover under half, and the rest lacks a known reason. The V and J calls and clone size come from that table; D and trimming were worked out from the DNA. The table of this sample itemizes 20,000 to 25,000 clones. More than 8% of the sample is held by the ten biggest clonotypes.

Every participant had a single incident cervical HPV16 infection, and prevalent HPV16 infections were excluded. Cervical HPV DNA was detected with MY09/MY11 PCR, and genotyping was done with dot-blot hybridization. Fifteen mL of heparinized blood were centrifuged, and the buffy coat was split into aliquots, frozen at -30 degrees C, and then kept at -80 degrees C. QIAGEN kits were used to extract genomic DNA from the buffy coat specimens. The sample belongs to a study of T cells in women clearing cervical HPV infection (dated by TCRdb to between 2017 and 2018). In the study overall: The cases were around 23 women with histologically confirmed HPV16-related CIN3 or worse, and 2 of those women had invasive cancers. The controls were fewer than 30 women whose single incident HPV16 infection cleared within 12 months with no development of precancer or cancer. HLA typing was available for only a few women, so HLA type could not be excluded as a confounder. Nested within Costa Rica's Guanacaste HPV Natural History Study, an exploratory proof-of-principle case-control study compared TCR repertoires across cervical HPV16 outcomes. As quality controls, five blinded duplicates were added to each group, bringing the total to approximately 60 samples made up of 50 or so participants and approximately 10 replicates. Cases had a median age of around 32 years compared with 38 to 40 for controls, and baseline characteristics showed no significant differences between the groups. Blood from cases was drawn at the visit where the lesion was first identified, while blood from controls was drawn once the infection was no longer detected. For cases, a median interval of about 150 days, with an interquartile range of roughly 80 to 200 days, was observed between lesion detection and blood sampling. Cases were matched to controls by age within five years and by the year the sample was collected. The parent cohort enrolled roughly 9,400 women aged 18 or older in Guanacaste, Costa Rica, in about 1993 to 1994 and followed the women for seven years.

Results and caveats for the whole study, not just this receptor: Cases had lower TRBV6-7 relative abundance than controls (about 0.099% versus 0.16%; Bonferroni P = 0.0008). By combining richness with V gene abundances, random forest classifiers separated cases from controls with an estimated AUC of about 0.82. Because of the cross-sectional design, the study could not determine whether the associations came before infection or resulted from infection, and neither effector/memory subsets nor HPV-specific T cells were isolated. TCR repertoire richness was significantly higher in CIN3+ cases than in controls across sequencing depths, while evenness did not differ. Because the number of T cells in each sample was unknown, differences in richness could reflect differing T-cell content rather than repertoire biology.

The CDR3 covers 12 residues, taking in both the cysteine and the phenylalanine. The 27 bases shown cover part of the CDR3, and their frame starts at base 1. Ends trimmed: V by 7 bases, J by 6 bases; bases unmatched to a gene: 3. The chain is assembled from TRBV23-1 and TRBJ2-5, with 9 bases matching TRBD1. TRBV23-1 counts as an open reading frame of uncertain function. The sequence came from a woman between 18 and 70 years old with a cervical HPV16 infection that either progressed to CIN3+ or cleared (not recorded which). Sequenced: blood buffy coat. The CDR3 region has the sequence CASMTGGQTQYF. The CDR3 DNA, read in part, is TGCGCCAGCATGACAGGGGGTCAGACC.